This entry features one TCR beta chain sequence. Its binding antigen is unknown. No base quality values were provided; no much bigger clone lies one nucleotide off. The data are from a study of T-cell reconstitution after alpha-beta-depleted transplantation in children (dated by TCRdb to about 2016). A note on the overall study: Using TCR repertoire profiling, the study quantitatively followed how T-cell immune reconstitution unfolded in children after TCRalphabeta/CD19-depleted allogeneic hematopoietic cell transplantation.

The library was produced with PCR. TCRdb names Illumina HiSeq 2500 as the instrument used. To normalize quantification of the TCRbeta repertoire, the TCR libraries were built with molecular barcoding that relied on unique molecular identifiers. TCRdb's own reprocessing of the public reads used fastp at Q25 and MiXCR and kept productive beta chains. Every entry covers one CDR3 protein and lists the most common genes and DNA from its rows. The sample records hundreds of thousands of distinct CDR3 sequences, under 9.5% of which are singletons. About 6.2% of the sample comes from the top ten. The receptor's source is a human donor who donated a stem cell graft to a child with acute lymphoblastic leukemia. Source: PBMCs from the stem cell graft donor, taken from the stem cell graft.

The bases read TGTGCCAGCAGTTTAGCGGGGGACGGTGAGACCCAGCATTTT. It is translated as CASSLAGDGETQHF. The chain is encoded by TRBV12-3 or TRBV12-4 joined to TRBJ1-5, with TRBD1 tentatively as D gene (5 bases match). Counted from cysteine to phenylalanine, this CDR3 has 14 amino acids. Solely the CDR3 DNA is kept, with 42 bases framed from the first base. The junction carries 14 bases between V and J, which are trimmed by 0 bases and 11 bases respectively.